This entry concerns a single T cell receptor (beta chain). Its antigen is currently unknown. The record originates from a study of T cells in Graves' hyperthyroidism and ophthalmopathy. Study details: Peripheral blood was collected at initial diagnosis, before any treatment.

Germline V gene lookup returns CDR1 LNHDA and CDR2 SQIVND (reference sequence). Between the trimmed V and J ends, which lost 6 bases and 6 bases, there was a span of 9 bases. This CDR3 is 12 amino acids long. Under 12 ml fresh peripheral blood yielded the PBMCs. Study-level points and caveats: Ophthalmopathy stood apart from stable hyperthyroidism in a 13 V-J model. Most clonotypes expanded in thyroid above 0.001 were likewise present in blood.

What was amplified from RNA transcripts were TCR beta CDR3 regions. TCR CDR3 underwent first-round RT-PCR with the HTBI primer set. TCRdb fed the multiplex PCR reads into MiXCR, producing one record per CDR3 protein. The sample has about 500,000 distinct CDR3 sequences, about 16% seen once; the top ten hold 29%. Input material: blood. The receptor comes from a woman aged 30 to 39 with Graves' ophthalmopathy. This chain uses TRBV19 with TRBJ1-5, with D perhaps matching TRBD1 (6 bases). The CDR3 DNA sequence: TGTGCCAGTAGCAGGGGTGGTCAGCCCCAGCATTTT. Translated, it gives CASSRGGQPQHF.